This T cell receptor beta chain came from a study of T cells after somatic rescue of genetic block. The protocol was immunoSEQ multiplex PCR, while the TCRdb copy is restricted to in-frame clones and leaves out a portion. This table holds over 95,000 clones, 80% to 95% found once. The length of the CDR3 is 15 residues. Germline CDR1 is MDHEN and CDR2 is SYDVKM. V gave up 1 base and J gave up 4 bases, with 11 bases separating them. This TCR derives from a woman aged 18-29 years. Sequencing used peripheral blood mononuclear cells (PBMCs). The chain is built from TRBV28 and TRBJ1-3; D may be TRBD1 (6 bases). The CDR3 DNA follows: TGTGCCAGCAGTTTATCAGGGGCATCCGGAAACACCATATATTTT. Protein: CASSLSGASGNTIYF.